These T cell receptor beta chains were read from a single sample in a study of identical twins. TCRdb re-derived calls from the 5' RACE reads in MiXCR, one entry per CDR3 protein. The data hold around 300,000 distinct CDR3 sequences, with about 8.3% observed a single time. The data also belong to a second study, concerning yellow fever vaccine responses in identical twins.

The sequencing sample was made of memory (CD45RO+) T cells sorted from blood. These receptors were collected from a woman in her late teens or twenties in good health. Each CDR3 is given with its conserved first and last residue. The D gene is left open where the match is weak. Clone size is shown for a subset of rows, as once, few, many or a class of expanded clone.

d_call,clone_size,j_call,v_call,cdr3_nt,cdr3_aa
.,many,TRBJ1-1,TRBV6-1,TGTGCCAGCAGAGAGGGAACCGAAGCTTTCTTT,CASREGTEAFF
TRBD1,.,TRBJ1-2,TRBV27,TGTGCCAGCAGTTTATTGGCAGGGGGCGCCTATGGCTACACCTTC,CASSLLAGGAYGYTF
.,many,TRBJ1-5,TRBV20-1,TGCAGTGCTAGAGAGGGGACGGGGAGGAATCAGCCCCAGCATTTT,CSAREGTGRNQPQHF
.,few,TRBJ2-2,TRBV5-5,TGTGCCAGCAGCTTATTAGTGGGTACCGGGGAGCTGTTTTTT,CASSLLVGTGELFF
TRBD2,.,TRBJ2-2,TRBV24-1,TGTGCCACCAGTGATGCTAGCGGGAGACTCACCGGGGAGCTGTTTTTT,CATSDASGRLTGELFF
TRBD1,many,TRBJ2-1,TRBV24-1,TGTGCCACCAGTGATTGGGGGACAGGGGAGAACAATGAGCAGTTCTTC,CATSDWGTGENNEQFF
.,many,TRBJ2-1,TRBV5-1,TGCGCCAGCAGCCCGGGACATTCCGTGGGCAATGAGCAGTTCTTC,CASSPGHSVGNEQFF
.,many,TRBJ2-5,TRBV6-1,TGTGCCAGCAGTGACGGGCAGAAAGAGACCCAGTACTTC,CASSDGQKETQYF
TRBD1,many,TRBJ2-4,TRBV5-1,TGCGCCAGCAGCCCAGGACAGGGGGCCTACATTCAGTACTTC,CASSPGQGAYIQYF
TRBD1,many,TRBJ1-1,TRBV10-3,TGTGCCATCAGTGGACAGGGTACGAACACTGAAGCTTTCTTT,CAISGQGTNTEAFF
TRBD2,many,TRBJ2-1,TRBV28,TGTGCCAGCAGACCATCCCTCGGGACTAGCGGGAGTAACGACAATGAGCAGTTCTTC,CASRPSLGTSGSNDNEQFF
.,few,TRBJ2-2,TRBV7-8,TGTGCCAGCAGCTTTTTCCTTAGGCGAGATGAGAACACCGGGGAGCTGTTTTTT,CASSFFLRRDENTGELFF
TRBD2,many,TRBJ2-3,TRBV25-1,TGTGCCAGCAGTGAAACCGGGGCGGGAGCAGATACGCAGTATTTT,CASSETGAGADTQYF
.,few,TRBJ1-1,TRBV7-9,TGTGCCAGCAGCCCCCGGACAGTAACCGACACTGAAGCTTTCTTT,CASSPRTVTDTEAFF
.,many,TRBJ1-3,TRBV12-3/TRBV12-4,TGTGCCAGCAGTTTAAGGGGTTTCGGAAACACCATATATTTT,CASSLRGFGNTIYF
TRBD1,.,TRBJ1-5,TRBV9,TGTGCCAGCAGCGTAGAAAGGGGGACAGGGGGAAGTCAGCCCCAGCATTTT,CASSVERGTGGSQPQHF
.,few,TRBJ2-7,TRBV7-2,TGTGCCAGCAGCTTAGCGGGAGGACTCGACGAGCAGTACTTC,CASSLAGGLDEQYF
.,many,TRBJ2-7,TRBV28,TGTGCCAGCAGTTTCGGGTTCCACTACGAGCAGTACTTC,CASSFGFHYEQYF
.,.,TRBJ2-3,TRBV6-1,TGTGCCAGCAGTATAGCGGATACTAGCACAGATACGCAGTATTTT,CASSIADTSTDTQYF
.,.,TRBJ1-2,TRBV2,TGTGCCAGCAGTGAAATTCCGGACAGCTTGGGCTACACCTTC,CASSEIPDSLGYTF
TRBD2,.,TRBJ2-1,TRBV20-1,TGCAGTGCTAGCGGGGGGGCTGGTCGTAATGAGCAGTTCTTC,CSASGGAGRNEQFF
.,few,TRBJ2-7,TRBV5-5,TGTGCCAGCAGCTTGGTCAGGGGTTTACTCCAAGAAGAGCAGTACTTC,CASSLVRGLLQEEQYF
.,few,TRBJ2-6,TRBV5-1,TGCGCCAGCGGACCTCGGGACCCGGGGGACTCTGGGGCCAACGTCCTGACTTTC,CASGPRDPGDSGANVLTF
.,few,TRBJ1-4,TRBV20-1,TGCAGTGCTCCGACCCGAATCGCTCTGGCGACTAATGAAAAACTGTTTTTT,CSAPTRIALATNEKLFF
.,many,TRBJ1-1,TRBV27,TGTGCCAGCAGTAAGGGACACCAGTCGAACACTGAAGCTTTCTTT,CASSKGHQSNTEAFF
.,few,TRBJ2-5,TRBV7-9,TGTGCCAGCAGCTCAATGGGGGCCATAGAAGAGACCCAGTACTTC,CASSSMGAIEETQYF
.,few,TRBJ1-2,TRBV20-1,TGCAGTGCTACGACAGAGAACTATGGCTACACCTTC,CSATTENYGYTF
.,many,TRBJ1-1,TRBV10-3,TGTGCCATCAGTGAGTCTCGACGGCCGAACACTGAAGCTTTCTTT,CAISESRRPNTEAFF
.,few,TRBJ2-2,TRBV10-3,TGTGCCATCAGTGTAGACAGATCGAACACCGGGGAGCTGTTTTTT,CAISVDRSNTGELFF
.,many,TRBJ2-2,TRBV12-3/TRBV12-4,TGTGCCAGCAGTTTAAGGCCTAGCCAGAATACCGGGGAGCTGTTTTTT,CASSLRPSQNTGELFF
TRBD2,few,TRBJ2-7,TRBV29-1,TGCAGCGTTGAATCTAGGGCGGGACTAGCTTCTTCCGAGCAGTACTTC,CSVESRAGLASSEQYF
TRBD2,.,TRBJ2-3,TRBV10-3,TGTGCCATCAGTGCTAGCGGGAGCCAAGATACGCAGTATTTT,CAISASGSQDTQYF
TRBD1,many,TRBJ1-1,TRBV10-3,TGTGCCATCAGTGCCGGGACAGGGGCGACTGAAGCTTTCTTT,CAISAGTGATEAFF
TRBD2,.,TRBJ2-7,TRBV6-5,TGTGCCAGCAGTTATCGCGGGACTAGCGACGAGCAGTACTTC,CASSYRGTSDEQYF
TRBD2,few,TRBJ2-2,TRBV6-2/TRBV6-3,TGTGCCAGCCACCCGGGACTAGTGGGGACCGGGGAGCTGTTTTTT,CASHPGLVGTGELFF
TRBD2,few,TRBJ2-3,TRBV15,TGTGCCACCAGAACGGGACTAGCGGGACACACAGATACGCAGTATTTT,CATRTGLAGHTDTQYF
TRBD1,few,TRBJ2-5,TRBV25-1,TGTGCCAGCAGTGGGACAGGGTATCTCCGCCTCCAAGAGACCCAGTACTTC,CASSGTGYLRLQETQYF
.,few,TRBJ2-1,TRBV14,TGTGCCAGCAGCCCCACCTCAACAGGGGGCCTAGCGGGAGTTCGTTTCGGAAATGAGCAGTTCTTC,CASSPTSTGGLAGVRFGNEQFF
.,many,TRBJ1-1,TRBV6-4,TGTGCCAGCAGTGACGACGAGAACACTGAAGCTTTCTTT,CASSDDENTEAFF
TRBD2,.,TRBJ2-7,TRBV7-6,TGTGCCAGCAGCTGGACTAGCGGGAGTTACGAGCAGTACTTC,CASSWTSGSYEQYF
.,many,TRBJ2-5,TRBV2,TGTGCCAGCAGTGAGGTTGCCCAGTACTTC,CASSEVAQYF
.,many,TRBJ2-3,TRBV4-1,TGCGCCAGCAGCCAAGCGGAGGGGGCTGGCACAGATACGCAGTATTTT,CASSQAEGAGTDTQYF
.,many,TRBJ1-1,TRBV15,TGTGCCACCAGCAGAGATCCAGCTGGCTCTGAAGCTTTCTTT,CATSRDPAGSEAFF
TRBD2,few,TRBJ2-1,TRBV27,TGTGCCAGCTCATTTTTGGTGGGGACTAGGAGGCACAATGAGCAGTTCTTC,CASSFLVGTRRHNEQFF
TRBD2,few,TRBJ2-3,TRBV6-5,TGTGCCAGCAGTTACCACGGACTAGCGGGACTTAGCACAGATACGCAGTATTTT,CASSYHGLAGLSTDTQYF
TRBD2,few,TRBJ2-5,TRBV6-1,TGTGCCAGCAGTATCCTAGCGGAATACCAAGAGACCCAGTACTTC,CASSILAEYQETQYF